This T cell receptor beta chain was identified in a study of post-analysis software for immune sequencing data. As for the study in general: Patients had relapsing-remitting, secondary progressive or progressive-relapsing multiple sclerosis; some lacked subtype. Whole-study results and caveats: With TRBV5-6, TRBV5-1 and TRBV20-1 included, about five TRBV segments were more frequent in patients than in controls. Strong same-batch co-clustering of samples appeared with F measure clustering.

Germline V gene data show CDR1 as SGHAT and CDR2 as FQNNGV. The CDR3 spans 12 residues. With 7 bases removed from V and 2 bases from J, the gap between germline ends came to 9 bases. Unique molecular identifiers were built into the TCR beta cDNA libraries. Each CDR3 protein gets one entry after TCRdb re-called the PCR reads with MiXCR. Of a few hundred thousand distinct CDR3 sequences detected, 30% to 40% appear once; the ten largest clones hold 6%. Note on this clonotype: Its matching antigen is unknown.

Sequencing input: blood. The receptor comes from a girl aged 2-17 years with multiple sclerosis. V is TRBV11-2 and J is TRBJ2-7; D tentatively reads TRBD1 or TRBD2 (5 bases each). The CDR3 loop reads CASKRGTYEQYF. In nucleotides, the CDR3 is TGTGCCAGCAAGAGGGGTACCTACGAGCAGTACTTC.